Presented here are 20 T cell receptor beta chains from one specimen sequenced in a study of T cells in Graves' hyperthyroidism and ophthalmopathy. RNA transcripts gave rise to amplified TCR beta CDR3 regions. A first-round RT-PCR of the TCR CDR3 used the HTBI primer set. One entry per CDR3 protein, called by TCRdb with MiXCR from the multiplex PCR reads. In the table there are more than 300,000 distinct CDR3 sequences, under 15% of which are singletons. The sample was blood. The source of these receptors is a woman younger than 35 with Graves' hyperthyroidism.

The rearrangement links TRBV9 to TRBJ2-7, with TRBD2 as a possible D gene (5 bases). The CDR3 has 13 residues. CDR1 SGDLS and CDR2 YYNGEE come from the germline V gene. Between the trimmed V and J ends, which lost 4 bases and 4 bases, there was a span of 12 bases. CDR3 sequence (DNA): TGTGCCAGCAGCCCGGGGTTCCGGTACGAGCAGTACTTC. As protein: CASSPGFRYEQYF.

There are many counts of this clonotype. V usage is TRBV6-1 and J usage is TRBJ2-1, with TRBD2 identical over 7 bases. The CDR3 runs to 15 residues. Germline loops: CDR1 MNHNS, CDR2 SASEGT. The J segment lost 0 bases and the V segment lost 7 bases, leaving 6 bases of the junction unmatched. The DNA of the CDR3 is TGTGCCAGCACGCAGCGGGGTAGCTCCTACAATGAGCAGTTCTTC. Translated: CASTQRGSSYNEQFF.

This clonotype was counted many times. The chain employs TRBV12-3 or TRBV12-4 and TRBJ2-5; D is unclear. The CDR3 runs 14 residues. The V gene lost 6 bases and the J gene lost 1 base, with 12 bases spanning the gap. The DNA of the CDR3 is TGTGCCAGCAGCCTTTCCCAGCCCCAAGAGACCCAGTACTTC. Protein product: CASSLSQPQETQYF.

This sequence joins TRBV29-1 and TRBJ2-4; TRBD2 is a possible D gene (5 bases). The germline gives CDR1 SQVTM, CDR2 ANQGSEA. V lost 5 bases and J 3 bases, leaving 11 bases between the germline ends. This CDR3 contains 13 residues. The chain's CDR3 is CSVTCGGKNIQYF. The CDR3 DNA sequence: TGCAGCGTTACTTGTGGAGGCAAAAACATTCAGTACTTC.

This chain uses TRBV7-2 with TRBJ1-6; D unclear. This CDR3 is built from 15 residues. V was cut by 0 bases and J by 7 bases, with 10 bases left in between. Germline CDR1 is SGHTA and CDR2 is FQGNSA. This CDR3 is CASSLAARLNSPLHF. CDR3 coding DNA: TGTGCCAGCAGCTTAGCGGCCAGGCTCAATTCACCCCTCCACTTT.

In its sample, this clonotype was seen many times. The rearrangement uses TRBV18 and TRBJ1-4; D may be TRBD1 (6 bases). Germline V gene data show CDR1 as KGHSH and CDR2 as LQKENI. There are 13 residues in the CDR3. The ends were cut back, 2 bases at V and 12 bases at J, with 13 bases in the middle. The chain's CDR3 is CASSPSGTSELFF. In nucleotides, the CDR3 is TGTGCCAGCTCACCATCCGGGACAAGCGAACTGTTTTTT. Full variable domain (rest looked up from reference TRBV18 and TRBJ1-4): NAGVMQNPRHLVRRRGQEARLRCSPMKGHSHVYWYRQLPEEGLKFMVYLQKENIIDESGMPKERFSAEFPKEGPSILRIQQVVRGDSAAYFCASSPSGTSELFFGSGTQLSVL.

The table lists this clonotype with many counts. CDR3 in DNA: TGCAGCGTTGGCGGCAGGCCCCATGGTAATGAGCAGTTCTTC. This gives the protein CSVGGRPHGNEQFF. This sequence joins TRBV29-1 and TRBJ2-1; D is unclear. V was cut by 4 bases and J by 7 bases, with 17 bases left in between. CDR1 and CDR2 from the germline V gene are SQVTM and ANQGSEA. The CDR3 loop spans 14 amino acids.

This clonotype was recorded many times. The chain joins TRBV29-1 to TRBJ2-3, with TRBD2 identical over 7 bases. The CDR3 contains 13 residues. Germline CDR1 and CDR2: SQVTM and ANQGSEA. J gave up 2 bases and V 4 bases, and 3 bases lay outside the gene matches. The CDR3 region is CSVVGLLTDTQYF. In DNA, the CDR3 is TGCAGCGTTGTGGGACTACTCACAGATACGCAGTATTTT.

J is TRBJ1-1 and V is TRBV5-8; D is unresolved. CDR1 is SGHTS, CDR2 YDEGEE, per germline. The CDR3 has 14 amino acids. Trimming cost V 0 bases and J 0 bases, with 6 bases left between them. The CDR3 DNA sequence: TGTGCCAGCAGCTTGGAAGTCCTGAACACTGAAGCTTTCTTT. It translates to CASSLEVLNTEAFF.

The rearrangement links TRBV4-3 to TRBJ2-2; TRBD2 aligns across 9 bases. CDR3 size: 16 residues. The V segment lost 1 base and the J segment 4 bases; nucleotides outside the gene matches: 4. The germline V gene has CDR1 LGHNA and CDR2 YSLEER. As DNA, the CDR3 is TGCGCCAGCAGCCAAGGGACTAGCGTTTTCACCGGGGAGCTGTTTTTT. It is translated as CASSQGTSVFTGELFF.

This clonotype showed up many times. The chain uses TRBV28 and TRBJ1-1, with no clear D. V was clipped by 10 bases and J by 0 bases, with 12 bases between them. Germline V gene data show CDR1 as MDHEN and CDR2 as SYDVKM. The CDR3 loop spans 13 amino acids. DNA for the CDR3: TGTGCCATACGAGGCGTTTTGAACACTGAAGCTTTCTTT. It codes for CAIRGVLNTEAFF.

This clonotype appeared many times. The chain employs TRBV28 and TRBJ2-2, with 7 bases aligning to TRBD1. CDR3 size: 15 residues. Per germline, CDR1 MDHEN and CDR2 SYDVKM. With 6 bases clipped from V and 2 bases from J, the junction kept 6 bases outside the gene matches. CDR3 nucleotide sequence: TGTGCCAGCAGGACCGGGACAGTAAACACCGGGGAGCTGTTTTTT. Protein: CASRTGTVNTGELFF.

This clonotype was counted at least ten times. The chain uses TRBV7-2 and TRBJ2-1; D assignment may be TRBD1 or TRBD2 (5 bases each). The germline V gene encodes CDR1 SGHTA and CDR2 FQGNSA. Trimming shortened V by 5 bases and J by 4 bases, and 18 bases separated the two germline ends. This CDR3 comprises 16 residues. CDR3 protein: CASSDQGERTYNEQFF. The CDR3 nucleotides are TGTGCCAGCAGCGACCAAGGGGAGAGAACTTACAATGAGCAGTTCTTC.

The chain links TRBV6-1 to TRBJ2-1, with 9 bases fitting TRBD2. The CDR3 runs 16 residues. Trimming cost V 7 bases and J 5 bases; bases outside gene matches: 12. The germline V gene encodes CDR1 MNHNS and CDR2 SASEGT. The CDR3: CASTPQGRGGHNEQFF. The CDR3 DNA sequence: TGTGCCAGCACTCCACAAGGGCGGGGGGGCCACAATGAGCAGTTCTTC.

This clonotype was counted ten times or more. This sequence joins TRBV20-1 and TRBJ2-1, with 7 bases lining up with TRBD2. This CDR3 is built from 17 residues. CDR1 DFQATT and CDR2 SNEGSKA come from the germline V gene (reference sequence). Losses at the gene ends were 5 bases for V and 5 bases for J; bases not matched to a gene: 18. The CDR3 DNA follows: TGCAGTGCTCGGGACTATAACTTCTACGAGGTCGACAATGAGCAGTTCTTC. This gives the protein CSARDYNFYEVDNEQFF.

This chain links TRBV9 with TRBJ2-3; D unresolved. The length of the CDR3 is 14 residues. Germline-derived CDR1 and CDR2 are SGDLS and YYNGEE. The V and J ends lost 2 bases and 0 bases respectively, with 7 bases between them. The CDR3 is CASSVSPSTDTQYF. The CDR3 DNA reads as TGTGCCAGCAGCGTTAGCCCTAGCACAGATACGCAGTATTTT.

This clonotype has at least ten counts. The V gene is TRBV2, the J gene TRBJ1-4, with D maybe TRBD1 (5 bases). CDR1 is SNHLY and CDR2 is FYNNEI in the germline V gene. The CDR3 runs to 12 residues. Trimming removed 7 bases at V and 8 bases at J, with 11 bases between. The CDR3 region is CASKSGDEKLFF. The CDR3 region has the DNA TGTGCCAGCAAGAGTGGGGACGAAAAACTGTTTTTT.

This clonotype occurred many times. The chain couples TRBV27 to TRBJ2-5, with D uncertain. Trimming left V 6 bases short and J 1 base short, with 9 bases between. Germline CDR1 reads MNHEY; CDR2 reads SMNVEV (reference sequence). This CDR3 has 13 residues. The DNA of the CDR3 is TGTGCCAGCAGACACCGAGTCCAAGAGACCCAGTACTTC. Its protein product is CASRHRVQETQYF.

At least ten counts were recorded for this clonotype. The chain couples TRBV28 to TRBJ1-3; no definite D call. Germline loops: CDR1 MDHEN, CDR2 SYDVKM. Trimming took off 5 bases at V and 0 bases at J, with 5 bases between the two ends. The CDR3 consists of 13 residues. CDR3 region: CASSPTSGNTIYF. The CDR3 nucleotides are TGTGCCAGCAGTCCCACCTCTGGAAACACCATATATTTT.

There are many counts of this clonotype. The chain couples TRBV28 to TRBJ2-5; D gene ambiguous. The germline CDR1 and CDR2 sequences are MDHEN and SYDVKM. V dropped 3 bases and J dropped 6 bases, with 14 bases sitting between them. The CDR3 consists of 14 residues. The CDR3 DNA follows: TGTGCCAGCAGTTTCCGAACGATGGCGAAGACCCAGTACTTC. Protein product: CASSFRTMAKTQYF.